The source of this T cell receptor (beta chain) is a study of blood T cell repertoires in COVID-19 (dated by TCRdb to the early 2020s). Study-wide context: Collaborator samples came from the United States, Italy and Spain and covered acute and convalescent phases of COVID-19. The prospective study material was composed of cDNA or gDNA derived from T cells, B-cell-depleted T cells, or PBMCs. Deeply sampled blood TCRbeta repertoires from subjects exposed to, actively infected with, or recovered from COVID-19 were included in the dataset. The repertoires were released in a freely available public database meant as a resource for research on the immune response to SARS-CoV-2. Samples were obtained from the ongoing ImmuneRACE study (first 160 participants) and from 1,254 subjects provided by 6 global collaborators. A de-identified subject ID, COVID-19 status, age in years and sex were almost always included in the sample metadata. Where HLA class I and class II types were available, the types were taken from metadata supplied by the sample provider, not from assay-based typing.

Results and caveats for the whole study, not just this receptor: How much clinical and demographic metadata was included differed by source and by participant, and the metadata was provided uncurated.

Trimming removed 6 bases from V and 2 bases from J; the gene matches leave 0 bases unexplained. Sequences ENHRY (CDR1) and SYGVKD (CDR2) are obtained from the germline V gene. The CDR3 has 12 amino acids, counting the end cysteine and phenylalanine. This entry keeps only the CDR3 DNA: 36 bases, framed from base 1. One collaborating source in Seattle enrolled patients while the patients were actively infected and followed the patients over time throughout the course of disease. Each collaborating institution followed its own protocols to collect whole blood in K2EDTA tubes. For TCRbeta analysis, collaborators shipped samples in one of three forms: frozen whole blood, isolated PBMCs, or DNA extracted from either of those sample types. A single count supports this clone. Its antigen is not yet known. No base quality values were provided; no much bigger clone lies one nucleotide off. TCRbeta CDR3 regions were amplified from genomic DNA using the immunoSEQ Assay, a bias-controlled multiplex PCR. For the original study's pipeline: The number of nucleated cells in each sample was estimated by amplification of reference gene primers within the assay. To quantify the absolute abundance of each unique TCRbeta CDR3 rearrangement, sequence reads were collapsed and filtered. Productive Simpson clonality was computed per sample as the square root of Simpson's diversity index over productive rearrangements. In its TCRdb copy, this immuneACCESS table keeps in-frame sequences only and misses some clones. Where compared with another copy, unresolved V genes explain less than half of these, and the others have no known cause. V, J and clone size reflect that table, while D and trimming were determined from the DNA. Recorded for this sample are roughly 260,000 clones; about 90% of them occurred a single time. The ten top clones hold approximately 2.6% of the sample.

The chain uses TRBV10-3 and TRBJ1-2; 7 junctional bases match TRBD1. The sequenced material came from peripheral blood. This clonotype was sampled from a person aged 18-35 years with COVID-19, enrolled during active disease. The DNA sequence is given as TGTGCCATCAGGGACAGGAACTATGGCTACACCTTC. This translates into CAIRDRNYGYTF.